The 18 T cell receptor beta chains below all came from one sample that was sequenced in a study of cytomegalovirus exposure and HLA in healthy donors. PCR involved 60 Vbeta and 13 Jbeta primers. Data came from immunoSEQ multiplex PCR; TCRdb stores just in-frame clones and leaves some out. Among some 99,000 clones listed, around 77% were seen once. The sample comprised PBMCs. These receptors came from a female donor in good health and CMV-seronegative.

V usage is TRBV2 and J usage is TRBJ1-3, with D unclear. Germline CDR1 is SNHLY and CDR2 is FYNNEI. V lost 1 base to trimming and J lost 0 bases, with 10 bases between them. There are 16 residues in the CDR3. The CDR3 DNA sequence: TGTGCCAGCAGTGAAGGACGTCGGGGCTCTGGAAACACCATATATTTT. Residues: CASSEGRRGSGNTIYF.

V is TRBV7-6 and J is TRBJ1-1, with D possibly being TRBD1 (5 bases). The CDR3 consists of 16 residues. Per the germline V gene, CDR1 is SGHVS and CDR2 is FNYEAQ. V lost 3 bases, J lost 0 bases, and 14 bases lay in between. The CDR3: CASSLKGREMNTEAFF. The CDR3, as DNA: TGTGCCAGCAGCTTGAAGGGGCGGGAGATGAACACTGAAGCTTTCTTT.

The chain joins TRBV5-1 to TRBJ1-2, with TRBD1 matching over 12 bases. The germline CDR1 and CDR2 sequences are SGHRS and YFSETQ. V gave up 5 bases and J gave up 8 bases; unmatched junction bases: 10. The CDR3 loop spans 15 amino acids. The CDR3 DNA reads as TGCGCCAGCAGTACTCCGGGACAGGGGGCGCGGGGCTACACCTTC. It is translated as CASSTPGQGARGYTF.

J is TRBJ1-3 and V is TRBV5-1, with D tentatively TRBD1 (5 bases). Germline CDR1 and CDR2: SGHRS and YFSETQ. This CDR3 region has 14 residues. Trimming stripped 5 bases from V and 4 bases from J, with 13 bases between. The CDR3 is CASSPGLGGNTIYF. Written as DNA, the CDR3 is TGCGCCAGCAGTCCAGGGTTAGGCGGAAACACCATATATTTT.

The V and J genes are TRBV28 and TRBJ2-3; D may be TRBD2 (6 bases). V lost 4 bases to trimming and J lost 3 bases, with 17 bases between them. The CDR3 spans 16 residues. CDR1 and CDR2 (germline): MDHEN, SYDVKM. The CDR3 loop reads CASSSLWGTGTDTQYF. In nucleotides, the CDR3 is TGTGCCAGCAGTTCCCTCTGGGGGACTGGTACAGATACGCAGTATTTT.

The chain couples TRBV5-6 to TRBJ1-2; 9 nucleotides align to TRBD1. This CDR3 is built from 14 residues. Germline V gene data show CDR1 as SGHDT and CDR2 as YYEEEE. The junction had 4 bases not matched to a gene; V was cut back by 4 bases and J by 3 bases. The CDR3 reads CASSPGDRDYGYTF. In DNA form, the CDR3 reads TGTGCCAGCAGCCCCGGGGACAGGGACTATGGCTACACCTTC.

This clone turned up a few times. This chain connects TRBV19 to TRBJ2-5; 15 bases fit TRBD2. The CDR3 consists of 15 residues. V dropped 10 bases and J dropped 1; count of bases not matched to a gene: 4. Germline loops: CDR1 LNHDA, CDR2 SQIVND (reference sequence). Here the CDR3 reads CATGTSGRSQETQYF. The CDR3 DNA reads TGTGCCACCGGGACTAGCGGGAGGTCCCAAGAGACCCAGTACTTC. Variable domain in full (rest from reference TRBV19 and TRBJ2-5): DGGITQSPKYLFRKEGQNVTLSCEQNLNHDAMYWYRQDPGQGLRLIYYSQIVNDFQKGDIAEGYSVSREKKESFPLTVTSAQKNPTAFYLCATGTSGRSQETQYFGPGTRLLVL.

V usage is TRBV19 and J usage is TRBJ1-1; possibly TRBD1 for D (5 bases). CDR3 length equals 16 residues. The germline V and J ends were trimmed by 5 bases and 2 bases, with 18 bases remaining between them. CDR1 is LNHDA and CDR2 is SQIVND in the germline V gene (reference sequence). CDR3 sequence reads: CASSAPRGGGNTEAFF. The CDR3 coding sequence is TGTGCCAGTAGTGCCCCTAGGGGAGGTGGCAACACTGAAGCTTTCTTT.

A few counts support this clone. The chain combines TRBV6-5 with TRBJ2-5; 7 bases map to TRBD1. The CDR3 runs 15 residues. V trimming: 1 base; J trimming: 4 bases; junction bases outside the gene matches: 6. Germline assignment: CDR1 MNHEY and CDR2 SVGAGI. CDR3 bases: TGTGCCAGCAGTTACTTAGGGGGCGAGAGAGAGACCCAGTACTTC. Residues: CASSYLGGERETQYF.

The rearrangement joins TRBV9 to TRBJ1-1, with TRBD1 matching 8 bases. The CDR3 has 14 residues. CDR1 and CDR2 from the germline V gene are SGDLS and YYNGEE. V gave up 4 bases and J gave up 4 bases; unmatched junction bases: 6. The CDR3 reads CASSQTGVGTEAFF. The DNA of the CDR3 is TGTGCCAGCAGCCAGACAGGGGTAGGCACTGAAGCTTTCTTT.

J is TRBJ1-5 and V is TRBV28, with 7 bases identical to TRBD1. Per germline, CDR1 MDHEN and CDR2 SYDVKM. J was trimmed by 5 bases and V by 4 bases; bases with no gene match: 5. The CDR3 is 14 residues long. DNA for the CDR3: TGTGCCAGCAGTTGGGGGACAGTCTATCAGCCCCAGCATTTT. Translated, it gives CASSWGTVYQPQHF.

The rearrangement uses TRBV30 and TRBJ1-5, with D unclear. Trimming shortened V by 3 bases and J by 11 bases, and 14 bases separated the two germline ends. The germline V gene has CDR1 GTSNPN and CDR2 SVGIG (reference sequence). The CDR3 runs to 12 residues. CDR3 coding DNA: TGTGCCTGGAGCAACCCCCCACGAGCCCAGCATTTT. It specifies CAWSNPPRAQHF.

A remark on this clone: This specimen includes other DNA sequences encoding the same CDR3. J is TRBJ1-5 and V is TRBV4-1; 9 bases align to TRBD1. The germline gives CDR1 MGHRA, CDR2 YSYEKL. V lost 0 bases, J lost 9 bases, and 12 bases stayed unmatched. The CDR3 has 17 residues. Here the CDR3 DNA reads TGCGCCAGCAGCCAAGATGGCTCCGGGACAGGGCCCTCGCCCCAGCATTTT. This gives the protein CASSQDGSGTGPSPQHF.

Comments on this clone: Within the sample, other DNA sequences also encode this same CDR3. The CDR3 DNA sequence: TGTGCCTGGAGTGTCGACAGCAACTATGGCTACACCTTC. It is translated as CAWSVDSNYGYTF. V and J are TRBV30 and TRBJ1-2; possibly TRBD1 for D (5 bases). The CDR3 covers 13 residues. Trimming removed 0 bases from V and 2 bases from J, with 7 bases in between. Germline V lookup: CDR1 GTSNPN, CDR2 SVGIG (reference sequence).

A few counts support this clone. The chain has TRBV5-4 and TRBJ2-1; D is ambiguous. Germline-derived CDR1 and CDR2 are SGHNT and YYREEE (reference sequence). The CDR3 is 11 amino acids. The V and J ends lost 9 bases and 2 bases respectively, with 6 bases between them. The CDR3 DNA sequence: TGTGCCATCTCGGCCTACAATGAGCAGTTCTTC. Translation gives CAISAYNEQFF.

The chain joins TRBV5-1 to TRBJ2-5; no clear D. The CDR3 is 14 amino acids. Per germline, CDR1 SGHRS and CDR2 YFSETQ. V was clipped by 0 bases and J by 3 bases, with 9 bases between them. This CDR3 is CASSLGGGKETQYF. The CDR3 coding sequence is TGCGCCAGCAGCTTGGGTGGCGGAAAAGAGACCCAGTACTTC.

The V call is TRBV7-9, the J call TRBJ2-1; TRBD2 matches 14 bases. CDR3 length equals 18 residues. With 4 bases clipped from V and 6 bases from J, the junction kept 11 bases outside the gene matches. Looked up from germline, CDR1 is SEHNR and CDR2 is FQNEAQ (reference sequence). CDR3 loop: CASSSRTPGTSGSNEQFF. As DNA, the CDR3 is TGTGCCAGCAGCTCCCGGACCCCCGGGACTAGCGGGAGCAATGAGCAGTTCTTC.

This chain uses TRBV5-6 with TRBJ1-2, with D possibly being TRBD1 (5 bases). This CDR3 has 16 amino acids. Germline CDR1 and CDR2: SGHDT and YYEEEE. V was cut by 3 bases and J by 0 bases, with 15 bases left in between. The CDR3 spells CASSWGPRAANYGYTF. CDR3 coding DNA: TGTGCCAGCAGCTGGGGCCCCCGAGCCGCTAACTATGGCTACACCTTC. Full variable domain (remainder filled in from reference TRBV5-6 and TRBJ1-2): DAGVTQSPTHLIKTRGQQVTLRCSPKSGHDTVSWYQQALGQGPQFIFQYYEEEERQRGNFPDRFSGHQFPNYSSELNVNALLLGDSALYLCASSWGPRAANYGYTFGSGTRLTVV.